The 17 T cell receptor beta chains given below trace back to one sample, sequenced in a study of glioma-infiltrating T cells after dendritic cell vaccination. The table came from immunoSEQ multiplex PCR; TCRdb's copy has only in-frame clones and leaves some out. The sample carries 50,000 to 70,000 clones, approximately 80% recorded once. Time point denoted: after dendritic cell vaccination, including at tumor progression/relapse. The material sequenced was blood, taken after dendritic cell vaccination. The receptors were gathered from a human donor with glioblastoma.

The sample holds one count of this clone. The genes are TRBV10-3 and TRBJ1-1; the match to TRBD1 covers 12 bases. Trimming took 4 bases from V and 4 from J; bases not matched to a gene: 10. CDR3 length equals 17 residues. The germline V gene has CDR1 ENHRY and CDR2 SYGVKD. The CDR3 sequence: CAISAQGTGGRGTEAFF. CDR3 sequence (DNA): TGTGCCATCAGTGCTCAGGGGACAGGGGGCAGGGGCACTGAAGCTTTCTTT.

The chain employs TRBV6-5 and TRBJ2-2; TRBD2 might be the D (5 bases). The CDR3 loop spans 14 amino acids. Trimming removed 4 bases from V and 1 base from J, with 7 bases in between. Germline loops: CDR1 MNHEY, CDR2 SVGAGI. The CDR3 DNA sequence: TGTGCCAGCAGTTTCGGGATGAACACCGGGGAGCTGTTTTTT. It encodes CASSFGMNTGELFF.

This clone was counted once. This chain connects TRBV4-1 to TRBJ2-7, with D tentatively TRBD1 (6 bases). This CDR3 spans 12 amino acids. Trimming removed 5 bases at V and 7 bases at J, with 12 bases between. Germline V lookup: CDR1 MGHRA, CDR2 YSYEKL. The chain's CDR3 is CASSDTGWEQYF. In DNA, the CDR3 is TGCGCCAGCAGCGACACAGGGTGGGAGCAGTACTTC.

This chain joins TRBV6-5 and TRBJ1-2; no definite D call. The germline V and J ends were trimmed by 2 bases and 2 bases, with 12 bases remaining between them. Germline loops: CDR1 MNHEY, CDR2 SVGAGI. The CDR3 contains 15 residues. The CDR3: CASSYDPGNNYGYTF. The CDR3, as DNA: TGTGCCAGCAGTTACGATCCGGGAAACAACTATGGCTACACCTTC.

The chain has TRBV5-4 and TRBJ1-2, with D possibly TRBD1 on 5 matching bases. V lost 0 bases to trimming and J lost 2 bases, with 20 bases between them. The CDR3 covers 18 residues. Germline V gene sequence: CDR1 SGHNT, CDR2 YYREEE (reference sequence). The CDR3 sequence: CASSLAVLGVFSNYGYTF. CDR3 coding DNA: TGTGCCAGCAGCTTGGCCGTCCTAGGGGTGTTCTCCAACTATGGCTACACCTTC. Using reference TRBV5-4 and TRBJ1-2 for the parts outside the CDR3, the full variable domain is ETGVTQSPTHLIKTRGQQVTLRCSSQSGHNTVSWYQQALGQGPQFIFQYYREEENGRGNFPPRFSGLQFPNYSSELNVNALELDDSALYLCASSLAVLGVFSNYGYTFGSGTRLTVV.

A single count supports this clone. The gene calls are TRBV19 and TRBJ1-1; weak D call: TRBD1 (5 bases). Germline V lookup: CDR1 LNHDA, CDR2 SQIVND (reference sequence). This CDR3 has 17 residues. Trimming removed 4 bases at V and 4 bases at J, with 22 bases between. CDR3 residues: CASSNLVGHSLSTEAFF. In nucleotides, the CDR3 is TGTGCCAGTAGTAATTTGGTGGGGCACAGCTTAAGCACTGAAGCTTTCTTT.

This clone was seen only a few times. CDR3 region: CASSAGDTGELFF. The CDR3 DNA sequence: TGTGCCAGCAGTGCAGGGGACACCGGGGAGCTGTTTTTT. The chain uses TRBV6-4 and TRBJ2-2, with a tentative D call TRBD1 (6 bases). Germline CDR1 MRHNA, CDR2 SNTAGT. V lost 4 bases and J lost 3, with 6 bases in between. The CDR3 has 13 residues.

The table lists this clone with a few counts. This sequence joins TRBV14 and TRBJ2-7, with D unresolved. Germline loops: CDR1 SGHDN, CDR2 FVKESK. The CDR3 covers 13 residues. V dropped 2 bases and J dropped 3 bases, with 8 bases sitting between them. This CDR3 is CASSQNSYYEQYF. CDR3 nucleotide sequence: TGTGCCAGCAGCCAAAACAGTTACTACGAGCAGTACTTC.

The chain joins TRBV30 to TRBJ1-2; 7 bases align to TRBD1. CDR3 size: 13 residues. The junction had 5 bases not matched to a gene; V was cut back by 2 bases and J by 5 bases. The germline gives CDR1 GTSNPN, CDR2 SVGIG (reference sequence). The CDR3: CAWSRDRMYGYTF. The CDR3 coding sequence is TGTGCCTGGAGTCGGGACAGAATGTATGGCTACACCTTC.

This chain joins TRBV18 and TRBJ2-3, with TRBD2 matching over 11 bases. Germline-derived CDR1 and CDR2 are KGHSH and LQKENI. The CDR3 sequence is 16 residues long. With V trimmed by 2 bases and J by 4 bases, 5 bases remained unmatched. Here the CDR3 reads CASSPATSGVPDTQYF. The CDR3 bases are TGTGCCAGCTCACCAGCGACTAGCGGGGTTCCAGATACGCAGTATTTT.

CDR3: CASSQSGSRAEAFF. CDR3 in DNA: TGTGCCAGCAGCCAATCAGGGTCTAGGGCTGAAGCTTTCTTT. The rearrangement joins TRBV6-5 to TRBJ1-1; a possible D gene is TRBD1 (5 bases). Between the trimmed V and J ends, which lost 6 bases and 6 bases, there was a span of 17 bases. This CDR3 is 14 amino acids long. In germline, CDR1 is MNHEY, CDR2 SVGAGI.

V gene TRBV7-9 combines with J gene TRBJ1-6; 7 nucleotides align to TRBD1. In germline, CDR1 is SEHNR, CDR2 FQNEAQ (reference sequence). J was trimmed by 7 bases and V by 5 bases; bases with no gene match: 11. CDR3 length: 16 amino acids. This CDR3 is CASSGEAQGRNSPLHF. CDR3 nucleotides: TGTGCCAGCAGCGGAGAAGCACAGGGGAGAAATTCACCCCTCCACTTT.

The chain combines TRBV19 with TRBJ1-6; D is unclear. The CDR3 extends over 15 amino acids. Trimming removed 1 base from V and 7 bases from J, with 11 bases in between. CDR1 and CDR2 (germline): LNHDA, SQIVND (reference sequence). CDR3 sequence (DNA): TGTGCCAGTAGTATAGTCGGTGGGCCCAATTCACCCCTCCACTTT. Residues: CASSIVGGPNSPLHF.

V and J are TRBV1 and TRBJ2-4; the table calls TRBD2, which could not be checked here. TRBV1 is a pseudogene segment. The CDR3 extends over 17 amino acids. The CDR3 region has the DNA TGCACCAGCAGCCAAGCGGGTATTACTAGCGTCAGTTTCATTCAGTACTTC. Translated: CTSSQAGITSVSFIQYF.

This clone was observed a single time. J is TRBJ2-2 and V is TRBV5-1, with TRBD1 matching over 10 bases. The CDR3 totals 16 residues. The germline V gene has CDR1 SGHRS and CDR2 YFSETQ. V shed 4 bases and J 9 bases; nucleotides not matched to a gene: 12. CDR3 nucleotide sequence: TGCGCCAGCAGCCTAAACCCCGGGACAGGGGACCGGGAGCTGTTTTTT. Its protein product is CASSLNPGTGDRELFF.

This sequence joins TRBV6-1 and TRBJ1-5, with D possibly TRBD1 on 5 matching bases. Per germline, CDR1 MNHNS and CDR2 SASEGT. The length of the CDR3 is 13 residues. Trimming removed 6 bases at V and 9 bases at J, with 15 bases between. The CDR3 loop is CASSLGGVLPQHF. The CDR3, as DNA: TGTGCCAGCAGCCTTGGGGGGGTACTGCCCCAGCATTTT.

The rearrangement links TRBV15 to TRBJ1-2, with D tentatively TRBD1 (5 bases). V was cut by 3 bases and J by 5 bases, with 13 bases left in between. This CDR3 has 14 residues. Germline V CDR1 and CDR2: LNHNV, YYDKDF (reference sequence). The CDR3 here is CATSRGRGDYGYTF. DNA of the CDR3: TGTGCCACCAGCAGGGGACGGGGGGATTATGGCTACACCTTC.